What follows are 21 T cell receptor beta chains derived from one specimen sequenced in a study of CD4 T cells in relation to SARS-CoV-2 and coronaviruses. TCRdb keeps only in-frame clones here, not all; method: immunoSEQ multiplex PCR. The sample records about 68,000 clones, 85% to 95% being singletons. Unexposed donor CD4+ T cells date from about 2011-2019, before the COVID-19 pandemic. The specimen was naive CD4+ T cells from PBMCs. Regarding subset: naive CD4+ T cells isolated by negative enrichment. The receptor set was obtained from a human donor in good health.

V gene TRBV6-2 or TRBV6-3 combines with J gene TRBJ1-1; 7 nucleotides line up with TRBD1. V dropped 5 bases and J dropped 7; count of bases not matched to a gene: 13. The CDR3 extends over 15 amino acids. Germline CDR1 MNHEY, CDR2 SVGEGT. CDR3 amino acids: CASSPVPTGLVEAFF. The CDR3 coding sequence is TGTGCCAGCAGTCCCGTACCGACAGGGCTGGTTGAAGCTTTCTTT.

The table lists this clone with a count of one. The CDR3 nucleotides are TGCGCCAGCAGCCTTCCACGAGCGGACTGGGGTGTTGATACGCAGTATTTT. It translates to CASSLPRADWGVDTQYF. This sequence joins TRBV5-1 and TRBJ2-3; D perhaps matches TRBD2 (5 bases). The ends were cut back, 4 bases at V and 6 bases at J, with 24 bases in the middle. Germline loops: CDR1 SGHRS, CDR2 YFSETQ. The CDR3 consists of 17 residues.

The chain is built from TRBV10-2 and TRBJ2-3; 8 positions agree with TRBD1. Germline CDR1 reads WSHSY; CDR2 reads SAAADI. Unmatched junction bases numbered 10, after V lost 6 bases and J lost 2 bases. The CDR3 spans 16 residues. The CDR3 spells CASSDRDRINTDTQYF. The CDR3 DNA follows: TGCGCCAGCAGCGACCGGGACAGGATAAACACAGATACGCAGTATTTT.

The chain employs TRBV10-3 and TRBJ2-5; TRBD2 agrees at 10 bases. The J segment lost 4 bases and the V segment lost 2 bases, leaving 10 bases of the junction unmatched. CDR1 is ENHRY and CDR2 is SYGVKD in the germline V gene. There are 17 residues in the CDR3. In DNA, the CDR3 is TGTGCCATCAGTGAGCGGTCTAGCGGGAGTGTGCGAGAGACCCAGTACTTC. As protein: CAISERSSGSVRETQYF.

The chain employs TRBV19 and TRBJ1-2; D is unresolved. The germline CDR1 and CDR2 sequences are LNHDA and SQIVND (reference sequence). V gave up 1 base and J gave up 4 bases, with 10 bases separating them. The CDR3 consists of 14 residues. The CDR3 spells CASSIAGSFYGYTF. The CDR3, as DNA: TGTGCCAGTAGTATAGCGGGCAGCTTCTATGGCTACACCTTC. The variable domain in full, completed from reference TRBV19 and TRBJ1-2, reads DGGITQSPKYLFRKEGQNVTLSCEQNLNHDAMYWYRQDPGQGLRLIYYSQIVNDFQKGDIAEGYSVSREKKESFPLTVTSAQKNPTAFYLCASSIAGSFYGYTFGSGTRLTVV.

This chain joins TRBV7-3 and TRBJ1-1, with D uncertain. CDR3 length equals 13 residues. From germline, CDR1 is SGHTA and CDR2 FQGTGA. V was clipped by 5 bases and J by 7 bases, with 14 bases between them. DNA of the CDR3: TGTGCCAGCAGCCGGGAACCAGGAGATGAAGCTTTCTTT. Translated: CASSREPGDEAFF.

The J gene is TRBJ2-1, the V gene TRBV10-1; 7 bases agree with TRBD2. The germline V gene has CDR1 WNHNN and CDR2 SYGVQD (reference sequence). The CDR3 is 15 residues long. The J segment lost 3 bases and the V segment lost 6 bases, leaving 8 bases of the junction unmatched. The CDR3 spells CASSPTSDLYNEQFF. The DNA of the CDR3 is TGCGCCAGCAGCCCCACTAGCGACCTCTACAATGAGCAGTTCTTC.

V is TRBV7-2 and J is TRBJ2-7; D is possibly TRBD2 (7 bases). The length of the CDR3 is 15 residues. V lost 0 bases to trimming and J lost 6 bases, with 15 bases between them. Germline loops: CDR1 SGHTA, CDR2 FQGNSA. The CDR3 coding sequence is TGTGCCAGCAGCTTAGCGGGGGGGGCAGTATCCGAGCAGTACTTC. Protein sequence: CASSLAGGAVSEQYF. Looking up the rest from reference TRBV7-2 and TRBJ2-7 gives the full variable domain: GAGVSQSPSNKVTEKGKDVELRCDPISGHTALYWYRQSLGQGLEFLIYFQGNSAPDKSGLPSDRFSAERTGGSVSTLTIQRTQQEDSAVYLCASSLAGGAVSEQYFGPGTRLTVT.

This chain joins TRBV5-4 and TRBJ1-3; D unresolved. Trimming shortened V by 0 bases and J by 0 bases, and 13 bases separated the two germline ends. This CDR3 spans 17 amino acids. The germline V gene has CDR1 SGHNT and CDR2 YYREEE (reference sequence). CDR3 nucleotide sequence: TGTGCCAGCAGCTTGGGAGGCTTTTTTAACTCTGGAAACACCATATATTTT. Translating it yields CASSLGGFFNSGNTIYF. Looking up the rest from reference TRBV5-4 and TRBJ1-3 gives the full variable domain: ETGVTQSPTHLIKTRGQQVTLRCSSQSGHNTVSWYQQALGQGPQFIFQYYREEENGRGNFPPRFSGLQFPNYSSELNVNALELDDSALYLCASSLGGFFNSGNTIYFGEGSWLTVV.

V is TRBV7-2 and J is TRBJ2-7; 8 bases match TRBD1. This CDR3 comprises 14 residues. After removal of 5 bases from V and 2 bases from J, the junction contained 5 bases not matched to a gene. Germline lookup yields CDR1 SGHTA and CDR2 FQGNSA. The CDR3 protein is CASSPRQGTYEQYF. DNA of the CDR3: TGTGCCAGCAGCCCCCGACAGGGGACCTACGAGCAGTACTTC.

The chain carries TRBV19 and TRBJ2-6; D possibly matches TRBD1 or TRBD2 (5 bases each). Germline V gene sequence: CDR1 LNHDA, CDR2 SQIVND (reference sequence). CDR3 size: 21 residues. The V end was cut by 4 bases, the J end by 0 bases, with 25 bases between. CDR3 nucleotide sequence: TGTGCCAGTAGTAATGAGCGGTCTTTGGGCCGACAGACCTCTGGGGCCAACGTCCTGACTTTC. This codes for CASSNERSLGRQTSGANVLTF.

DNA of the CDR3: TGTGCCAGCAGTTTGTCACAGTATGGCTACACCTTC. Translation gives CASSLSQYGYTF. V gene TRBV28 combines with J gene TRBJ1-2; D gene uncertain. Germline CDR1 is MDHEN and CDR2 is SYDVKM. This CDR3 contains 12 residues. Trimming pared 3 bases from V and 5 bases from J, leaving 7 bases between.

This chain links TRBV5-4 with TRBJ2-3, with TRBD2 matching over 12 bases. This CDR3 is 16 amino acids long. The V gene's germline CDR1 is SGHNT and CDR2 YYREEE (reference sequence). V gave up 4 bases and J gave up 1 base; unmatched junction bases: 4. The CDR3 region is CASSLRLAGGTDTQYF. The CDR3 coding sequence is TGTGCCAGCAGCCTTAGACTAGCGGGGGGCACAGATACGCAGTATTTT.

The rearrangement links TRBV7-9 to TRBJ1-2; D ambiguous. The CDR3 spans 14 residues. The germline V and J ends were trimmed by 2 bases and 3 bases, with 10 bases remaining between them. CDR1 SEHNR and CDR2 FQNEAQ come from the germline V gene (reference sequence). The CDR3 loop is CASSLNGVDYGYTF. The CDR3 nucleotides are TGTGCCAGCAGCTTAAACGGCGTTGACTATGGCTACACCTTC.

The CDR3 coding sequence is TGTGCCAGCAGGGATCCGCGAACAGTCCTCTCTGGAAACACCATATATTTT. The encoded protein is CASRDPRTVLSGNTIYF. The chain carries TRBV28 and TRBJ1-3; no clear D. V lost 6 bases and J 0 bases, leaving 18 bases between the germline ends. The germline V gene encodes CDR1 MDHEN and CDR2 SYDVKM. CDR3 length: 17 residues.

The chain carries TRBV6-5 and TRBJ2-7; D could derive from TRBD1 or TRBD2 (6 bases each). V dropped 6 bases and J dropped 11 bases, with 14 bases sitting between them. This CDR3 is built from 11 residues. Germline V gene data show CDR1 as MNHEY and CDR2 as SVGAGI. In DNA, the CDR3 is TGTGCCAGCAGCCTAAGGGGGGTCAAGTACTTC. Translation gives CASSLRGVKYF.

The V and J genes are TRBV29-1 and TRBJ2-2, with no clear D. The CDR3 loop spans 14 amino acids. Between the trimmed V and J ends, which lost 4 bases and 1 base, there was a span of 10 bases. CDR1 is SQVTM, CDR2 ANQGSEA, per germline. This CDR3 is CSVVEQLNTGELFF. The CDR3 DNA is TGCAGCGTTGTGGAACAGTTGAACACCGGGGAGCTGTTTTTT.

The rearrangement uses TRBV21-1 and TRBJ2-6. TRBV21-1 is reported as a pseudogene. The CDR3 totals 19 residues. The DNA for the CDR3 is TGTGCCAGCAGCACGCGACCTACTCCGGACCCGGAGGGGGCCAACGTCCTGACTTTC. This gives the protein CASSTRPTPDPEGANVLTF.

The genes are TRBV10-3 and TRBJ2-2, with D unclear. The CDR3 length is 14 residues. Trimming cost V 4 bases and J 7 bases, with 13 bases left between them. Germline V lookup: CDR1 ENHRY, CDR2 SYGVKD. This CDR3 reads CAISVVSRDGELFF. In nucleotides, the CDR3 is TGTGCCATCAGTGTGGTATCCCGCGACGGGGAGCTGTTTTTT.

V usage is TRBV5-4 and J usage is TRBJ2-3; unclear D gene. V was clipped by 2 bases and J by 3 bases, with 7 bases between them. The CDR3 has 13 amino acids. The V gene's germline CDR1 is SGHNT and CDR2 YYREEE (reference sequence). The CDR3: CASSLSRTDTQYF. In DNA, the CDR3 is TGTGCCAGCAGCTTATCCAGGACAGATACGCAGTATTTT.

The chain employs TRBV7-9 and TRBJ2-6; tentatively, D is TRBD1 (5 bases). Germline assignment: CDR1 SEHNR and CDR2 FQNEAQ (reference sequence). Trimming left V 9 bases short and J 0 bases short, with 15 bases between. The CDR3 is made up of 16 amino acids. The CDR3 sequence: CARGELPLSGANVLTF. The CDR3 DNA reads as TGTGCCAGAGGGGAATTACCTCTCTCTGGGGCCAACGTCCTGACTTTC.